The clone carrying this TCR beta chain was recorded only once. Its antigen is unidentified. Compared with germline, one end of the junction differs, possibly owing to a read error. These data belong to a study of blood T cells in healthy people across ages. PCR was performed a second time for about 7 to 12 cycles using a sample-barcoded 5' primer and a J-beta primer mix. TCRdb independently ran MiXCR on the 5' RACE reads; one entry per CDR3 protein. The repertoire holds under 2,000,000 distinct CDR3 sequences, with about 50% as singletons. Study-level results: It was found that TCR beta diversity correlated strongly with the percentage of naive T cells. Long-lived donors exceeded aged donors in naive CD4+ cells and diversity.

The authors isolated at least 6 million PBMCs per sample. Per germline, CDR1 SEHNR and CDR2 FQNEAQ (reference sequence). The CDR3 has 12 residues. The sample was blood. This chain connects TRBV7-9 to TRBJ2-4, with D maybe TRBD2 (5 bases). The J call may be in error: the DNA end matches TRBJ2-5 better. The clonotype was recovered from a middle-aged woman in good health. CDR3 amino acids: CVSSRGQETQYF. In DNA, the CDR3 is TGTGTCAGCAGCAGAGGGCAAGAGACCCAGTACTTC.